The 21 T cell receptor beta chains listed next were all sequenced from one sample in a study of blood T cell repertoires in COVID-19. The protocol was immunoSEQ multiplex PCR, while the TCRdb copy is restricted to in-frame clones and leaves out a portion. The sample lists tens of thousands of clones, 83% occurring once. The specimen was peripheral blood. The receptor source for this set is a man aged 25-45 years with COVID-19, enrolled during active disease.

A single count supports this clone. The chain recombines TRBV10-3 with TRBJ2-5; 7 nucleotides match TRBD1. V lost 5 bases, J lost 2 bases, and 5 bases stayed unmatched. This CDR3 has 14 residues. CDR1 ENHRY and CDR2 SYGVKD come from the germline V gene. The CDR3: CAISPGQTQETQYF. CDR3 nucleotide sequence: TGTGCCATCAGTCCGGGACAGACACAAGAGACCCAGTACTTC.

This clone has a handful of counts. The chain has TRBV10-3 and TRBJ1-2; perhaps TRBD1 as D (5 bases). Trimming took 5 bases from V and 0 from J, leaving 10 bases between them. CDR1 is ENHRY and CDR2 is SYGVKD in the germline V gene. The CDR3 sequence is 14 residues long. CDR3: CAISLTEANYGYTF. In DNA, the CDR3 is TGTGCCATCAGTTTGACAGAGGCTAACTATGGCTACACCTTC.

The chain has TRBV2 and TRBJ1-1; the D gene is possibly TRBD1 (5 bases). V was clipped by 2 bases and J by 2 bases, with 12 bases between them. The germline V gene encodes CDR1 SNHLY and CDR2 FYNNEI. This CDR3 contains 15 residues. The CDR3 spells CASSETRQPNTEAFF. The CDR3 DNA follows: TGTGCCAGCAGTGAAACCCGACAGCCCAACACTGAAGCTTTCTTT.

This clone was detected once. J is TRBJ1-1 and V is TRBV5-4, with D possibly being TRBD1 (5 bases). CDR3 length: 15 amino acids. Germline CDR1 reads SGHNT; CDR2 reads YYREEE (reference sequence). Trimming took 0 bases from V and 1 from J, leaving 10 bases between them. CDR3 nucleotides: TGTGCCAGCAGCTTGGTGGAGGGGAGGAACACTGAAGCTTTCTTT. Translating it yields CASSLVEGRNTEAFF.

This clone was seen a handful of times. The chain carries TRBV6-1 and TRBJ1-3, with 11 positions matching TRBD1. Germline values: CDR1 MNHNS, CDR2 SASEGT. The CDR3 is 19 residues long. The V gene end was trimmed by 3 bases and the J gene end by 3 bases; junction bases not matched to a gene: 13. The CDR3 DNA follows: TGTGCCAGCAGTGAGTCAGGCCGCGGGACAGGGGGTTTTGGAAACACCATATATTTT. Its translation is CASSESGRGTGGFGNTIYF.

This sequence joins TRBV15 and TRBJ2-3, with D tentatively TRBD1 (5 bases). The CDR3 has 15 amino acids. The ends were cut back, 1 base at V and 1 base at J, with 9 bases in the middle. Germline V gene data show CDR1 as LNHNV and CDR2 as YYDKDF (reference sequence). The CDR3 DNA follows: TGTGCCACCAGCAGAGGCGACAGACGCACAGATACGCAGTATTTT. Translation: CATSRGDRRTDTQYF.

The chain has TRBV5-1 and TRBJ2-6; D remains unclear. CDR1 is SGHRS and CDR2 is YFSETQ in the germline V gene. There are 16 residues in the CDR3. V was trimmed by 3 bases and J by 2 bases, leaving 12 bases between them. CDR3 coding DNA: TGCGCCAGCAGCTCGACCGGGTGGGCTGGGGCCAACGTCCTGACTTTC. Protein: CASSSTGWAGANVLTF.

This sequence joins TRBV2 and TRBJ1-2, with D uncertain. Trimming cost V 6 bases and J 3 bases, with 11 bases left between them. Germline CDR1 SNHLY, CDR2 FYNNEI. The CDR3 length is 13 residues. The CDR3 DNA reads as TGTGCCAGCAGGGAGGACTTCGACTATGGCTACACCTTC. This codes for CASREDFDYGYTF.

The chain combines TRBV7-2 with TRBJ2-3; 7 bases match TRBD2. The CDR3 sequence is 16 residues long. The V segment lost 0 bases and the J segment 2 bases; nucleotides outside the gene matches: 5. Germline CDR1 SGHTA, CDR2 FQGNSA. The CDR3 region is CASSLASGPSTDTQYF. Here the CDR3 DNA reads TGTGCCAGCAGCTTAGCTAGCGGGCCATCCACAGATACGCAGTATTTT.

The V gene is TRBV5-4, the J gene TRBJ2-7; D is perhaps TRBD1 (6 bases). Trimming removed 0 bases from V and 6 bases from J, with 19 bases in between. This CDR3 comprises 16 residues. Germline CDR1 is SGHNT and CDR2 is YYREEE (reference sequence). CDR3 protein: CASSLDAGTPGREQYF. CDR3 DNA sequence: TGTGCCAGCAGCTTGGATGCCGGGACACCGGGGCGCGAGCAGTACTTC.

This rearrangement joins TRBV30 to TRBJ2-5; tentatively, D is TRBD2 (6 bases). CDR3 length equals 15 residues. V lost 3 bases and J lost 0, with 14 bases in between. The germline CDR1 and CDR2 sequences are GTSNPN and SVGIG (reference sequence). CDR3 loop: CAWRGGKPYQETQYF. DNA of the CDR3: TGTGCCTGGAGAGGCGGGAAACCGTACCAAGAGACCCAGTACTTC.

The chain joins TRBV29-1 to TRBJ2-3, with 11 bases aligning to TRBD1. Losses at the gene ends were 6 bases for V and 1 base for J; bases not matched to a gene: 6. The CDR3 runs 15 residues. Germline V lookup: CDR1 SQVTM, CDR2 ANQGSEA. The CDR3 protein is CSVAGTGGGTDTQYF. DNA of the CDR3: TGCAGCGTAGCAGGGACAGGGGGAGGCACAGATACGCAGTATTTT.

This chain connects TRBV27 to TRBJ2-5; 8 bases line up with TRBD1. CDR1 is MNHEY and CDR2 is SMNVEV in the germline V gene (reference sequence). The V and J ends lost 5 bases and 4 bases, in that order; junction bases with no gene match: 12. The CDR3 totals 16 residues. The DNA of the CDR3 is TGTGCCAGCAGTACTTGGACAGGGTCGATCTCAGAGACCCAGTACTTC. This codes for CASSTWTGSISETQYF.

The chain couples TRBV2 to TRBJ2-7, with D possibly being TRBD1 (6 bases). Germline V CDR1 and CDR2: SNHLY, FYNNEI. The CDR3 is made up of 14 amino acids. With 5 bases removed from V and 4 bases from J, the gap between germline ends came to 15 bases. CDR3 DNA: TGTGCCAGCAGTACCCACAGGGAAGGGTACGAGCAGTACTTC. It translates to CASSTHREGYEQYF.

This clone came up once. V is TRBV28 and J is TRBJ1-6; D gene ambiguous. Germline loops: CDR1 MDHEN, CDR2 SYDVKM. V lost 6 bases and J lost 7, with 13 bases in between. The length of the CDR3 is 14 residues. The CDR3 nucleotides are TGTGCCAGCAGCCACCCGACGCGGAATTCACCCCTCCACTTT. Encoded protein: CASSHPTRNSPLHF.

This chain links TRBV28 with TRBJ1-2; perhaps TRBD1 as D (5 bases). The V end lost 6 bases, the J end lost 4 bases, and 12 bases lay between the germline ends. The V gene's germline CDR1 is MDHEN and CDR2 SYDVKM. This CDR3 is built from 13 residues. The chain's CDR3 is CASSLTGGYGYTF. In DNA, the CDR3 is TGTGCCAGCAGCTTAACCGGGGGCTATGGCTACACCTTC.

The chain links TRBV19 to TRBJ1-1; D might be TRBD1 (6 bases). From germline, CDR1 is LNHDA and CDR2 SQIVND (reference sequence). V was trimmed by 8 bases and J by 1 base, leaving 20 bases between them. The CDR3 sequence is 16 residues long. CDR3 in DNA: TGTGCCAGTCGGGACACTGCTCGCCTTGGGAACACTGAAGCTTTCTTT. Encoded protein: CASRDTARLGNTEAFF. Combining the CDR3 with reference TRBV19 and TRBJ1-1 gives the whole variable domain DGGITQSPKYLFRKEGQNVTLSCEQNLNHDAMYWYRQDPGQGLRLIYYSQIVNDFQKGDIAEGYSVSREKKESFPLTVTSAQKNPTAFYLCASRDTARLGNTEAFFGQGTRLTVV.

This clone was detected once. The chain joins TRBV28 to TRBJ2-7, with a possible D match to TRBD2 (5 bases). This CDR3 contains 14 residues. Trimming removed 1 base at V and 1 base at J, with 8 bases between. The germline V gene has CDR1 MDHEN and CDR2 SYDVKM. CDR3 sequence reads: CASSLFRTSYEQYF. DNA for the CDR3: TGTGCCAGCAGTTTATTTCGGACTTCCTACGAGCAGTACTTC.

V gene TRBV6-4 combines with J gene TRBJ2-3; D is possibly TRBD1 (5 bases). The CDR3 length is 15 residues. CDR1 and CDR2 (germline): MRHNA, SNTAGT. Trimming removed 3 bases at V and 5 bases at J, with 15 bases between. The CDR3 DNA reads TGTGCCAGCAGTGATGAAGAAGGGGCAGTAGATACGCAGTATTTT. Protein sequence: CASSDEEGAVDTQYF.

The chain recombines TRBV11-2 with TRBJ1-3; TRBD1 is a possible D gene (5 bases). CDR1 and CDR2 (germline): SGHAT, FQNNGV. This CDR3 has 13 residues. Trimming cost V 1 base and J 8 bases, with 9 bases left between them. CDR3 in DNA: TGTGCCAGCAGCTTAGGGTCGGGGGACACCATATATTTT. This gives the protein CASSLGSGDTIYF.

CDR3 nucleotides: TGTGCTAGTGGTTTGCGGCTAGCGCCTAATGAGCAGTTCTTC. Its translation is CASGLRLAPNEQFF. This sequence joins TRBV12-5 and TRBJ2-1; possibly TRBD2 for D (6 bases). Deletions cut 2 bases from V and 7 bases from J, with 12 bases between. CDR1 LGHNT and CDR2 FRNRAP come from the germline V gene. The CDR3 is 14 amino acids.